This TCR beta chain was recovered during a study of T-cell memory formation after mild COVID-19. Trimming removed 5 bases at V and 1 base at J, with 15 bases between. The CDR3 extends over 15 amino acids. CDR1 and CDR2 (germline): SGHRS, YFSETQ. The study's findings and limits: Mainly CM and EM harbored the contracting CD4+ clones; mainly EMRA harbored the CD8+ ones. The authors did not confirm SARS-CoV-2 specificity of second-wave clones peaking day 37.

5'RACE with constant-segment primers yielded barcoded, UMI-tagged TCR alpha and TCR beta cDNA libraries. TCRdb redid the calling of the 5' RACE reads with MiXCR, one entry per CDR3 protein. The table shows approximately 500,000 distinct CDR3 sequences, with more than 20% occurring only once. Notes on this clonotype: No antigen is known for it.

This TCR came from an adult woman who had mild COVID-19 (a few samples of this study predate the infection). Cell type and time point are not known. The V and J genes are TRBV5-1 and TRBJ1-1, with D hard to call. Sequenced sample: PBMCs or a T cell subset sorted from them (not recorded which). The CDR3 sequence is CASSYETGSNTEAFF. DNA for the CDR3: TGCGCCAGCAGTTATGAGACGGGTTCGAACACTGAAGCTTTCTTT. The full variable domain, completed using reference TRBV5-1 and TRBJ1-1, is KAGVTQTPRYLIKTRGQQVTLSCSPISGHRSVSWYQQTPGQGLQFLFEYFSETQRNKGNFPGRFSGRQFSNSRSEMNVSTLELGDSALYLCASSYETGSNTEAFFGQGTRLTVV.